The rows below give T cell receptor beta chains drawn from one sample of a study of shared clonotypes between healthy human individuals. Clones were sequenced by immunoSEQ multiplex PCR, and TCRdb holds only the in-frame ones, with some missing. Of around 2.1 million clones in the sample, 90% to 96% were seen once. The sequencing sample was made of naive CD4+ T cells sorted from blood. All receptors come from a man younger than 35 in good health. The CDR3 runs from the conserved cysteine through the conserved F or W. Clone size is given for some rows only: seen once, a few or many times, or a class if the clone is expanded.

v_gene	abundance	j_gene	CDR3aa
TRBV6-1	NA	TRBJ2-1	CASSVRLHSSYNEQFF
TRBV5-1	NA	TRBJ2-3	CASSFSSSDTQYF
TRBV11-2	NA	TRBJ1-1	CASSLDRGSEAFF
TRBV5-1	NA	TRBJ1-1	CASSLVDKNTEAFF
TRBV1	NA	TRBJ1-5	CTSSQGGLFDRANQPQHF
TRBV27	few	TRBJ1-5	CASSLLGQPQHF
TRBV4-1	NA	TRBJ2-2	CASSQTQGTPNTGELFF
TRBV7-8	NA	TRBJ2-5	CASSGIGTGQETQYF
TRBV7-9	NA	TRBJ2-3	CASSTSGRADTQYF
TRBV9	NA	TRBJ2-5	CASSPNGLGRETQYF